Each of the 16 T cell receptor beta chains below was sequenced from the same sample in a study of control samples from healthy donors and cancer patients. Profiled with immunoSEQ multiplex PCR; TCRdb holds only in-frame clones, not every one. This sample yields over 200,000 clones, of which over 75% are seen a single time; 10% to 15% belongs to the top ten. Sequences were obtained from PBMCs. Receptor source: a woman in her sixties with lung cancer.

The chain has TRBV11-2 and TRBJ2-1; a possible D gene is TRBD1 (5 bases). V gave up 4 bases and J gave up 8 bases, with 18 bases separating them. The germline V gene encodes CDR1 SGHAT and CDR2 FQNNGV. The CDR3 contains 15 residues. DNA of the CDR3: TGTGCCAGCAGCTCTACGGCTGGGGCGTTCGATGAGCAGTTCTTC. This codes for CASSSTAGAFDEQFF.

This clone has only a few counts. The sample carries other DNA sequences with the same CDR3. CDR3 amino acids: CASSVGSGGETQYF. The CDR3 nucleotides read TGTGCCAGCAGCGTAGGTAGCGGGGGGGAGACCCAGTACTTC. The chain recombines TRBV9 with TRBJ2-5; TRBD2 matches 10 bases. The CDR3 spans 14 residues. CDR1 and CDR2 (germline): SGDLS, YYNGEE. V was pared by 0 bases and J by 5 bases, with 1 base of the junction left unmatched.

This clone was seen only once. The chain joins TRBV5-6 to TRBJ2-3; 10 bases agree with TRBD2. CDR3 length equals 19 residues. Germline lookup yields CDR1 SGHDT and CDR2 YYEEEE. Unmatched junction bases numbered 10, after V lost 0 bases and J lost 0 bases. CDR3 DNA: TGTGCCAGCAGCTTGGAGGTCCTAGCGGGGGCAATTAGCACAGATACGCAGTATTTT. Its translation is CASSLEVLAGAISTDTQYF.

The chain uses TRBV7-9 and TRBJ1-2; TRBD1 matches 7 bases. The germline V gene encodes CDR1 SEHNR and CDR2 FQNEAQ (reference sequence). The CDR3 has 17 residues. V lost 4 bases to trimming and J lost 3 bases; unmatched junction nucleotides: 14. CDR3 residues: CASSSIPGQPRHYGYTF. The CDR3 DNA reads as TGTGCCAGCAGCTCCATACCGGGACAGCCCCGGCACTATGGCTACACCTTC.

The V call is TRBV19, the J call TRBJ2-2, with no clear D. Germline-derived CDR1 and CDR2 are LNHDA and SQIVND (reference sequence). V was clipped by 4 bases and J by 4 bases, with 10 bases between them. This CDR3 is built from 14 residues. In DNA form, the CDR3 reads TGTGCCAGTAGTAACCAAGGTAGCACCGGGGAGCTGTTTTTT. This translates into CASSNQGSTGELFF.

The V call is TRBV18, the J call TRBJ2-6; tentative D call: TRBD1 (6 bases). The CDR3 consists of 17 residues. Per the germline V gene, CDR1 is KGHSH and CDR2 is LQKENI. V was pared by 4 bases and J by 0 bases, with 13 bases between. Here the CDR3 DNA reads TGTGCCAGCTCACTACAGGGTGGGAGCTCTGGGGCCAACGTCCTGACTTTC. It encodes CASSLQGGSSGANVLTF.

The rearrangement joins TRBV2 to TRBJ2-5; weak D call: TRBD1 (7 bases). This CDR3 comprises 15 residues. Germline V lookup: CDR1 SNHLY, CDR2 FYNNEI. With 4 bases removed from V and 5 bases from J, the gap between germline ends came to 17 bases. The CDR3 coding sequence is TGTGCCAGCAGTGCGGCCAGGGGGGCCGTTGAGACCCAGTACTTC. Its translation is CASSAARGAVETQYF.

The chain recombines TRBV5-1 with TRBJ2-3; 13 bases are shared with TRBD2. Germline CDR1 is SGHRS and CDR2 is YFSETQ. The junction had 16 bases not matched to a gene; V was cut back by 5 bases and J by 1 base. The CDR3 is 20 residues long. CDR3 protein: CASSSKATSGRVWGTDTQYF. The CDR3 DNA sequence: TGCGCCAGCAGTAGCAAGGCAACTAGCGGGAGGGTGTGGGGCACAGATACGCAGTATTTT.

V and J are TRBV5-1 and TRBJ2-2; D is unresolved. The germline gives CDR1 SGHRS, CDR2 YFSETQ. Deletions cut 2 bases from V and 1 base from J, with 12 bases between. The CDR3 is made up of 16 amino acids. The CDR3 DNA reads TGCGCCAGCAGCTTTAACGTCCGGATGAACACCGGGGAGCTGTTTTTT. Its translation is CASSFNVRMNTGELFF. The full variable domain, its missing parts supplied by reference TRBV5-1 and TRBJ2-2, is KAGVTQTPRYLIKTRGQQVTLSCSPISGHRSVSWYQQTPGQGLQFLFEYFSETQRNKGNFPGRFSGRQFSNSRSEMNVSTLELGDSALYLCASSFNVRMNTGELFFGEGSRLTVL.

This clone was counted a few times. The chain joins TRBV7-9 to TRBJ1-1; 8 bases are a match to TRBD1. This CDR3 contains 16 residues. Unmatched junction bases numbered 9, after V lost 5 bases and J lost 1 base. CDR1 is SEHNR, CDR2 FQNEAQ, per germline (reference sequence). CDR3 nucleotide sequence: TGTGCCAGCAGCGGACAGGGACACGGGGAGAACACTGAAGCTTTCTTT. The encoded protein is CASSGQGHGENTEAFF. The full variable domain, rest sourced from reference TRBV7-9 and TRBJ1-1, is DTGVSQNPRHKITKRGQNVTFRCDPISEHNRLYWYRQTLGQGPEFLTYFQNEAQLEKSRLLSDRFSAERPKGSFSTLEIQRTEQGDSAMYLCASSGQGHGENTEAFFGQGTRLTVV.

V gene TRBV20-1 combines with J gene TRBJ1-2; 7 positions match TRBD1. V shed 6 bases, J shed 8 bases, and the junction held 12 bases outside the gene matches. Germline V gene lookup returns CDR1 DFQATT and CDR2 SNEGSKA (reference sequence). The length of the CDR3 is 13 residues. The CDR3 region has the DNA TGCAGTGCCAGTTCACCTACAGGGGTCGGCTACACCTTC. It yields the protein CSASSPTGVGYTF.

The genes are TRBV5-1 and TRBJ2-1, with 10 bases aligning to TRBD2. CDR3 length equals 16 residues. V was pared by 4 bases and J by 0 bases, with 4 bases of the junction left unmatched. In germline, CDR1 is SGHRS, CDR2 YFSETQ. CDR3 in amino acids: CASSARLAGSYNEQFF. In DNA, the CDR3 is TGCGCCAGCAGCGCCAGACTAGCGGGCTCCTACAATGAGCAGTTCTTC.

The chain links TRBV7-2 to TRBJ2-1, with D possibly being TRBD2 (6 bases). Germline V gene data show CDR1 as SGHTA and CDR2 as FQGNSA. The V and J ends lost 5 bases and 7 bases respectively, with 15 bases between them. This CDR3 comprises 14 residues. In DNA, the CDR3 is TGTGCCAGCAGCCTTGGGGGGTTAGGGAATGAGCAGTTCTTC. Translation gives CASSLGGLGNEQFF.

This clone showed up just once. The gene calls are TRBV2 and TRBJ1-4, with D hard to call. The CDR3 consists of 13 residues. V gave up 4 bases and J gave up 5 bases, with 8 bases separating them. Germline CDR1 reads SNHLY; CDR2 reads FYNNEI. The CDR3 loop is CASSVIGNEKLFF. The CDR3 coding sequence is TGTGCCAGCAGTGTTATAGGAAATGAAAAACTGTTTTTT. Full variable domain (rest looked up from reference TRBV2 and TRBJ1-4): EPEVTQTPSHQVTQMGQEVILRCVPISNHLYFYWYRQILGQKVEFLVSFYNNEISEKSEIFDDQFSVERPDGSNFTLKIRSTKLEDSAMYFCASSVIGNEKLFFGSGTQLSVL.

The chain combines TRBV6-5 with TRBJ1-4; a weak D match, TRBD1 (5 bases). This CDR3 region has 14 residues. Trimming left V 2 bases short and J 8 bases short, with 12 bases between. Looked up from germline, CDR1 is MNHEY and CDR2 is SVGAGI. CDR3 bases: TGTGCCAGCAGTTACGGGGGGAATGGCGAAAAACTGTTTTTT. Its protein product is CASSYGGNGEKLFF.

The chain uses TRBV6-6 and TRBJ2-5; 8 positions agree with TRBD1. The CDR3 contains 14 residues. Trimming cost V 8 bases and J 2 bases; bases outside gene matches: 7. Germline V gene sequence: CDR1 MNHNY, CDR2 SVGAGI (reference sequence). CDR3 sequence (DNA): TGTGCCAGCCTCGACAGGGGAGGACAAGAGACCCAGTACTTC. Protein sequence: CASLDRGGQETQYF.